The T cell receptor (beta chain) under discussion was sequenced for a study of T cells after yellow fever vaccination (dated by TCRdb to 2018 to 2020). With regard to the full study: Libraries from fractions with low cell numbers were prepared with the SMART-Seq v4 Ultra Low Input RNA kit. To follow T-cell clones before and after both primary and booster YFV17D yellow fever vaccination, bulk TCR alpha and beta repertoires underwent longitudinal sequencing. Two healthy male donors made up the cohort, one aged 18 to 30 years and the other aged 30 to 40 years. Blood was collected at multiple timepoints before and after primary and secondary immunization, and bulk PBMC replicates and cell subsets were isolated.

The sequencer listed for this sample is Illumina NovaSeq 6000. Synthesis of TCR cDNA relied on 5'RACE template switching, a step that introduced a universal primer site along with unique molecular identifiers. Priming of cDNA synthesis was performed from both the TCR alpha and TCR beta constant segments. Library amplification involved two PCR steps, and the second step added sample barcodes and sequencing adapters. Sequencing of libraries was done on Illumina HiSeq 2500 (2x100 bp) or NovaSeq (2x150 bp). The paper's processing steps were these. Reads were demultiplexed and collapsed into UMI consensus sequences with MIGEC, and V(D)J alignment was performed with MiXCR. Using edgeR on replicate PBMC samples, clonotypes were called vaccine-responding if FDR was below 0.01 and the log2 fold change was above 5 up to day 15. Each bulk clonotype received a CD4 or CD8 identity based on whether the sequenced CD4 or CD8 repertoire contained that clonotype at higher abundance. Starting from the raw public reads, TCRdb applied fastp trimming at Q25, assembled clones with MiXCR and retained in-frame beta chains. Every CDR3 protein is listed once, alongside the most common genes and DNA of its rows. The V and J calls shown here were made by TCRdb, not taken from the authors' results. For this sample the table gives roughly 320,000 distinct CDR3 sequences, of which roughly 10% were detected only once. Of the sample, 3% to 3.5% falls within the top ten clones.

Deletion took 2 bases off V and 0 bases off J, with a span of 10 bases between the germline ends. Reading the germline V gene gives CDR1 SGHRS and CDR2 YFSETQ. From cysteine to phenylalanine, the CDR3 is 15 amino acids long. Only the CDR3 portion is preserved as DNA: 45 bases, with reading frame beginning at the first base. Taken with the paper, the label for treatment or condition translates to: live attenuated yellow fever vaccine strain. PBMCs were isolated from peripheral blood using a standard Ficoll-Paque protocol. CD4 and CD8 T-cell fractions were isolated with Dynabeads CD4 and CD8 positive selection kits. RNA was extracted with TriZol from bulk PBMCs, CD4 and CD8 fractions, and dextramer-positive and dextramer-negative fractions. Results the study describes overall, beyond this receptor: After the booster, most of the clones that had expanded following primary vaccination were detected again (roughly 96% of CD4 and more than 85% of CD8), which suggests that memory was broadly maintained. A small share of clonotypes occurred in both CD4 and CD8 compartments, likely arising from convergent recombination. Compared with the primary T-cell response, the secondary T-cell response was faster but weaker, reaching its peak on day 5 rather than on day 15. Only a couple of donors were included in the study, so the extent to which the findings can be generalized is limited. Computational filtering was needed because FACS-sorted repertoires could contain abundant contaminating clonotypes from the bulk population.

This clonotype showed up just a few times. Its antigen is unknown. No much larger clone is present one base from it, and per-base qualities are unavailable. The chain links TRBV5-1 with TRBJ2-3; a tentative D call is TRBD1 (5 bases match). The sequence was collected from a man aged 18 to 29 who received the YFV17D yellow fever vaccine. The sequencing used CD4+ T cells sorted from PBMCs, collected 45 days after the yellow fever booster vaccination. The encoded CDR3 is CASSLQETSTDTQYF. DNA sequence: TGCGCCAGCAGCTTACAGGAGACTAGCACAGATACGCAGTATTTT.